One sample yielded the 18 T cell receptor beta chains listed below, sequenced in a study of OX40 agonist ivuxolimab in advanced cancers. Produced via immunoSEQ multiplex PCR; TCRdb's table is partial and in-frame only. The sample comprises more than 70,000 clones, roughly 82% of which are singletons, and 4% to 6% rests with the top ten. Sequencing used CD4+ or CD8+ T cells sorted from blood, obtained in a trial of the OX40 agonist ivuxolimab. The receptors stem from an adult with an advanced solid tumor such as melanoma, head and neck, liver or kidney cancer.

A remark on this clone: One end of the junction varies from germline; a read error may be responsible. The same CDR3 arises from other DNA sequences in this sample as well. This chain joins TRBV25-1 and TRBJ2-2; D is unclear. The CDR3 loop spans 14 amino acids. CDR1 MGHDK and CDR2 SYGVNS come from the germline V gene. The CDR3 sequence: CASSEYPKSGELFF. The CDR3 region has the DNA TGTGCCAGTAGTGAATATCCCAAGTCCGGGGAGCTGTTTTTT.

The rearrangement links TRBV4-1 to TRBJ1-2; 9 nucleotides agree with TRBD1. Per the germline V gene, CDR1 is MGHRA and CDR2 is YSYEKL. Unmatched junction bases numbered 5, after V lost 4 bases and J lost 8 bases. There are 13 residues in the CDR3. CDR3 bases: TGCGCCAGCAGCCTCTGGACAGGGGTCGGCTACACCTTC. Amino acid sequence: CASSLWTGVGYTF.

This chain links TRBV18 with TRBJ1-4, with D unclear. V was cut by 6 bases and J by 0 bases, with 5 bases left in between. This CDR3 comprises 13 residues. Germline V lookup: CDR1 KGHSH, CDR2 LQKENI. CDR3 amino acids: CASSQSTNEKLFF. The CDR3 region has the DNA TGTGCCAGCTCTCAATCAACTAATGAAAAACTGTTTTTT.

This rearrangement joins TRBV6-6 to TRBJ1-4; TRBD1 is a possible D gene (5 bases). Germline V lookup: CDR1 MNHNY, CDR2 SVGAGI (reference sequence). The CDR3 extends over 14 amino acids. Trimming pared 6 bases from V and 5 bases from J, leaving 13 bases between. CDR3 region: CASRKTTVNEKLFF. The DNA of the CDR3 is TGTGCCAGCAGGAAAACGACAGTAAATGAAAAACTGTTTTTT.

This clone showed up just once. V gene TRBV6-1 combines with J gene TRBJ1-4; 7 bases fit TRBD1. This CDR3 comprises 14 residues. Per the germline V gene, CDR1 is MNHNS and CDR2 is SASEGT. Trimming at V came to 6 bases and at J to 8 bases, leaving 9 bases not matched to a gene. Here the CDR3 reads CASRERQGLEKLFF. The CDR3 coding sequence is TGTGCCAGCAGGGAACGACAGGGATTGGAAAAACTGTTTTTT.

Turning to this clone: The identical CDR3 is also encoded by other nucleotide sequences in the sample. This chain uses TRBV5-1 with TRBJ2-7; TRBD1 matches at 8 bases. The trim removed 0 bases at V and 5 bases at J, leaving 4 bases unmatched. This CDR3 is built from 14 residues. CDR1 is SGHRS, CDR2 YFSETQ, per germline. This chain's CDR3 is CASSLGQGADEQYF. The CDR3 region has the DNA TGCGCCAGCAGCTTGGGGCAGGGGGCGGACGAGCAGTACTTC. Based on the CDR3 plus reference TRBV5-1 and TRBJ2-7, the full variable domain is KAGVTQTPRYLIKTRGQQVTLSCSPISGHRSVSWYQQTPGQGLQFLFEYFSETQRNKGNFPGRFSGRQFSNSRSEMNVSTLELGDSALYLCASSLGQGADEQYFGPGTRLTVT.

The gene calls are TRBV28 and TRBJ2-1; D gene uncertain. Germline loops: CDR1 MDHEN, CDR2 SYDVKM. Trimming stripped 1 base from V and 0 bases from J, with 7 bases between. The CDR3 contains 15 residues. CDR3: CASSLLSSSYNEQFF. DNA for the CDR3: TGTGCCAGCAGTTTATTGAGTAGCTCCTACAATGAGCAGTTCTTC.

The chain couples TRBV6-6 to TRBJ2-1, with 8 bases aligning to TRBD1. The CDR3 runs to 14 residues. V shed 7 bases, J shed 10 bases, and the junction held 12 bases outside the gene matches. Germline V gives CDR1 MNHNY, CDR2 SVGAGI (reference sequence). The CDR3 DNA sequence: TGTGCCAGCAACCAGGCAGGGGGCCGTGGGGAGCAGTTCTTC. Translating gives CASNQAGGRGEQFF.

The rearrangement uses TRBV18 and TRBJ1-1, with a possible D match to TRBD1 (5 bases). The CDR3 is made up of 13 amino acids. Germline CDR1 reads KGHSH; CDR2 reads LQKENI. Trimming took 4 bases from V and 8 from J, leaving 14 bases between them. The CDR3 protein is CASSRGEGDEAFF. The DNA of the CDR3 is TGTGCCAGCTCACGAGGGGAAGGGGACGAAGCTTTCTTT.

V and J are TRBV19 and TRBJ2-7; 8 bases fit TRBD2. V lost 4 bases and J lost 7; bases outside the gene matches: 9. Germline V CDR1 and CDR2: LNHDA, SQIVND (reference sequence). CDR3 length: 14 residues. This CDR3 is CASSTTGGQGEQYF. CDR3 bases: TGTGCCAGTAGTACAACGGGAGGGCAAGGTGAGCAGTACTTC.

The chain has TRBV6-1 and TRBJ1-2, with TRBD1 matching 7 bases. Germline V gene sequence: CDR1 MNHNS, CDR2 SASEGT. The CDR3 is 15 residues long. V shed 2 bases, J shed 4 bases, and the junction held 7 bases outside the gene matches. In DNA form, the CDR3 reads TGTGCCAGCAGTGAATTTTACAGGGGAGCCTATGGCTACACCTTC. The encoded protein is CASSEFYRGAYGYTF.

The CDR3 DNA reads TGTGCCAGCAGCAGGGGTGGGCAGCCCCAGCATTTT. Encoded protein: CASSRGGQPQHF. The rearrangement links TRBV7-9 to TRBJ1-5; perhaps TRBD1 as D (5 bases). V was trimmed by 5 bases and J by 7 bases, leaving 9 bases between them. This CDR3 comprises 12 residues. Germline-derived CDR1 and CDR2 are SEHNR and FQNEAQ (reference sequence).

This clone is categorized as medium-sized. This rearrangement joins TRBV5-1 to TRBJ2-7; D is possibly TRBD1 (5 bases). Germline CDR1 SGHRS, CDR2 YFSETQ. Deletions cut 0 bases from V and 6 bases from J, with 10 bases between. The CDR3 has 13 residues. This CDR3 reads CASSLVTDGEQYF. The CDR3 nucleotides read TGCGCCAGCAGCTTGGTGACAGACGGCGAGCAGTACTTC.

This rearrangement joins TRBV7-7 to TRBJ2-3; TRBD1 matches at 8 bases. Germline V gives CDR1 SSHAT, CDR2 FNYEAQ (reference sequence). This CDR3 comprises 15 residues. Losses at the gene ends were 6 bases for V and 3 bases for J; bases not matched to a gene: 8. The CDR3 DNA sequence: TGTGCCAGCAGTCTGGGACAGGTAGCAACAGATACGCAGTATTTT. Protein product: CASSLGQVATDTQYF.

The CDR3 DNA sequence: TGTGCCAGCAGCTTACTAGGTCTTACCTACGAGCAGTACTTC. As protein: CASSLLGLTYEQYF. The V and J genes are TRBV28 and TRBJ2-7; D possibly corresponds to TRBD2 (5 bases). Looked up from germline, CDR1 is MDHEN and CDR2 is SYDVKM. The CDR3 covers 14 residues. Between the trimmed V and J ends, which lost 6 bases and 2 bases, there was a span of 14 bases.

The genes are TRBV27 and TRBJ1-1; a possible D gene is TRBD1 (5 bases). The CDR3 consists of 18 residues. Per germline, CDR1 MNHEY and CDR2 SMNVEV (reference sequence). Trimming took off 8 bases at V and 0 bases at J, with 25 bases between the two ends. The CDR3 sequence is CASPAFGFGAALNTEAFF. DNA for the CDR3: TGTGCCAGCCCCGCGTTTGGCTTCGGGGCAGCCCTGAACACTGAAGCTTTCTTT.

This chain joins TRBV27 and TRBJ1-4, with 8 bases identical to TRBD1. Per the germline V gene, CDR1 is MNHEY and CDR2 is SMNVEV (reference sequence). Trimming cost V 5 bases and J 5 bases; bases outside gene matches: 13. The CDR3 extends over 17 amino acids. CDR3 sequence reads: CASSPLWTGSLNEKLFF. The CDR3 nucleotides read TGTGCCAGCAGTCCCCTTTGGACAGGGTCATTGAATGAAAAACTGTTTTTT.

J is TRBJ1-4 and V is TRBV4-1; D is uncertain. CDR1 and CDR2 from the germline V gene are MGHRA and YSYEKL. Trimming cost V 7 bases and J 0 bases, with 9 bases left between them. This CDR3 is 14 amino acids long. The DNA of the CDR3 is TGCGCCAGCAAGAATACCGCAACTAATGAAAAACTGTTTTTT. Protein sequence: CASKNTATNEKLFF.